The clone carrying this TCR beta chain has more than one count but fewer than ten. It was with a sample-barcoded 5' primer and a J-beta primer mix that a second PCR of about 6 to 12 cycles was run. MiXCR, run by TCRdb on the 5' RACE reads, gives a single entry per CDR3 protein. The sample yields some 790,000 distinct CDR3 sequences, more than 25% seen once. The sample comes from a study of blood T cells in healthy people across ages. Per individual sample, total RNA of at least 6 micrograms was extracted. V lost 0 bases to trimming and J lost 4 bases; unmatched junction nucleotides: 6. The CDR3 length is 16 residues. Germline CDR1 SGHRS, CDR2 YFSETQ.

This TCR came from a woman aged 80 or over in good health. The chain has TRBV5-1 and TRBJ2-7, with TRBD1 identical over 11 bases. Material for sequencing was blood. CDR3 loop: CASSLAGDRGDYEQYF. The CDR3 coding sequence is TGCGCCAGCAGCTTGGCCGGGGACAGGGGGGATTACGAGCAGTACTTC. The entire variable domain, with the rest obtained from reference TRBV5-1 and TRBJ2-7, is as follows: KAGVTQTPRYLIKTRGQQVTLSCSPISGHRSVSWYQQTPGQGLQFLFEYFSETQRNKGNFPGRFSGRQFSNSRSEMNVSTLELGDSALYLCASSLAGDRGDYEQYFGPGTRLTVT.